These T cell receptor beta chains were read from a single sample in a study of human T cells and chemical hapten exposure. Using its own MiXCR run on the RACE reads, TCRdb lists one record per CDR3 protein. This repertoire shows around 120,000 distinct CDR3 sequences, approximately 15% found once; its top ten account for 0.9% to 0.95%. Sequencing used whole blood, obtained in connection with sensitization to the hapten diphenylcyclopropenone (DPC). All receptors come from a man between 18 and 35 years old with alopecia areata. Some clones in this sample may be carry-over from other donors' samples. The CDR3 runs from the conserved cysteine through the conserved F or W. The D gene is left open where the match is weak. Clone size is stated in some rows and not others, as once, few, many or a class when expanded.

TRBV18	-	TRBJ1-6	-	TGTGCCAGCTCACCAGCAAAGGGAAATTCACCCCTCCACTTT	CASSPAKGNSPLHF
TRBV7-3	-	TRBJ2-6	-	TGTGCCAGCAGCCCAATACGGGATTACTCTGGGGCCAACGTCCTGACTTTC	CASSPIRDYSGANVLTF
TRBV19	few	TRBJ1-2	-	TGTGCCAGTAGTATAGGGGGACGGAGCTCCACTTATGGCTACACCTTC	CASSIGGRSSTYGYTF
TRBV6-2/TRBV6-3	few	TRBJ1-1	-	TGTGCCAGCAGTTACTCGAACAGGGCTACGAACACTGAAGCTTTCTTT	CASSYSNRATNTEAFF
TRBV7-9	few	TRBJ1-2	-	TGTGCCAGCAACCCCGGAGGGTCAAGCTATGGCTACACCTTC	CASNPGGSSYGYTF
TRBV11-2	-	TRBJ2-3	TRBD2	TGTGCCAGCAGCTCGAGGGGAGGGACTAGCGAATTCACTAGCACAGATACGCAGTATTTT	CASSSRGGTSEFTSTDTQYF
TRBV24-1	-	TRBJ2-7	-	TGTGCCACCAGTGATTTGCTCAGGGACGAGCAGTACTTC	CATSDLLRDEQYF
TRBV29-1	many	TRBJ2-5	-	TGCAGCGTGCTTTGGGACAATGCTTTCGAGACCCAGTACTTC	CSVLWDNAFETQYF
TRBV29-1	-	TRBJ2-3	-	TGCAGCGTTACCGACCATGGACGGTACACAGATACGCAGTATTTT	CSVTDHGRYTDTQYF
TRBV11-2	-	TRBJ1-2	-	TGTGCCAGCAGGCGCCCCGGACGGGGGGGAAACTATGGCTACACCTTC	CASRRPGRGGNYGYTF
TRBV18	few	TRBJ2-5	-	TGTGCCAGCTCACCCTTTCTAGGGGGCCAAGAGACCCAGTACTTC	CASSPFLGGQETQYF